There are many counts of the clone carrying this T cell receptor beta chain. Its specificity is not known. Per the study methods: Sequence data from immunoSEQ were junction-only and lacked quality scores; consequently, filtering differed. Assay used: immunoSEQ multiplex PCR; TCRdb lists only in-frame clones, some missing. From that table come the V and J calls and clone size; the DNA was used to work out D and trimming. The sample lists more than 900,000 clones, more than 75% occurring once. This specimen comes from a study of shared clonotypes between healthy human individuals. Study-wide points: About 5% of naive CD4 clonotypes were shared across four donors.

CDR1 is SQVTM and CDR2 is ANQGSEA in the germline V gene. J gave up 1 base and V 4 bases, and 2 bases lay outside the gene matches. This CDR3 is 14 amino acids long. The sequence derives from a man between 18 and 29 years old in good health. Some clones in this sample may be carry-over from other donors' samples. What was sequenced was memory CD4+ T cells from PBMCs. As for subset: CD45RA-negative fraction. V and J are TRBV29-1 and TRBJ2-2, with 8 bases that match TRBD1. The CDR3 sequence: CSVVGQGNTGELFF. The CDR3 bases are TGCAGCGTTGTCGGACAGGGGAACACCGGGGAGCTGTTTTTT.